This TCR beta chain was sequenced in a study of T cell responses to AZD1222 COVID-19 vaccine. Combined were second doses at about 4 or about 12 weeks. Germline assignment: CDR1 SGHNT and CDR2 YYREEE (reference sequence). Trimming cost V 5 bases and J 7 bases; bases outside gene matches: 8. The CDR3 totals 13 residues. This clone was seen only once. The repertoire was sequenced with immunoSEQ multiplex PCR; TCRdb's copy has only in-frame clones and lacks some. The sample holds 100,000 or so clones; approximately 89% are singletons and the top ten take approximately 5%. The clonotype was recovered from an adult who received the AZD1222 COVID-19 vaccine. The specimen comprised peripheral blood, sampled 28 days after the second AZD1222 dose. The chain employs TRBV5-4 and TRBJ1-2; TRBD1 agrees at 7 bases. CDR3 protein: CASRPPQGVGYTF. The CDR3 DNA sequence: TGTGCCAGCAGACCTCCCCAGGGGGTTGGCTACACCTTC.